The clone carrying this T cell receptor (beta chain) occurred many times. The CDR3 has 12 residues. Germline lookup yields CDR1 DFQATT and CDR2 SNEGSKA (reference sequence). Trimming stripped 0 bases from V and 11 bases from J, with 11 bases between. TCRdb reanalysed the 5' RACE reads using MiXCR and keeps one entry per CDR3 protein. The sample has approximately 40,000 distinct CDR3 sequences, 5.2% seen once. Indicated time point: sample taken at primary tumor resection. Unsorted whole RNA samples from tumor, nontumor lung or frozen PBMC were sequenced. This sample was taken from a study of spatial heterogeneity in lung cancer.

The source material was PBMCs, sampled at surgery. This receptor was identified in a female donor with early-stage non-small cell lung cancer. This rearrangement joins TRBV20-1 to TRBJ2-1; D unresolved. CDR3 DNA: TGCAGTGCTAGAGATCTTGAGGAAAAGCAGTTCTTC. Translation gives CSARDLEEKQFF.